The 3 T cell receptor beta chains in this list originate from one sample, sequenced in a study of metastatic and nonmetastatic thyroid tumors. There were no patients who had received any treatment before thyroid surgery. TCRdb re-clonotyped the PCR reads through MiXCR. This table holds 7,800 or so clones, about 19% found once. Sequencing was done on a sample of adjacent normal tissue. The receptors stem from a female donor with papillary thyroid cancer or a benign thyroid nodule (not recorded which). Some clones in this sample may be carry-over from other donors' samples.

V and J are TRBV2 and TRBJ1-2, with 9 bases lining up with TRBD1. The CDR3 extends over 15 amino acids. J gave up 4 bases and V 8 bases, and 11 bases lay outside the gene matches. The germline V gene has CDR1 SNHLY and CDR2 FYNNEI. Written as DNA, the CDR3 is TGTGCCAGCCAGGGTGGCGGACAGGGGCGCTATGGCTACACCTTC. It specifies CASQGGGQGRYGYTF.

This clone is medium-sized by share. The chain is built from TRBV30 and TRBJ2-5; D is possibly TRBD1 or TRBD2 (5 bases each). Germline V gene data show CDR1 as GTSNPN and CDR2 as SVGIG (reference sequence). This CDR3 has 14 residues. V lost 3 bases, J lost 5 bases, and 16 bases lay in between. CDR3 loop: CAWRGQGDTETQYF. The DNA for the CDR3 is TGTGCCTGGAGGGGTCAGGGAGATACGGAGACCCAGTACTTC.

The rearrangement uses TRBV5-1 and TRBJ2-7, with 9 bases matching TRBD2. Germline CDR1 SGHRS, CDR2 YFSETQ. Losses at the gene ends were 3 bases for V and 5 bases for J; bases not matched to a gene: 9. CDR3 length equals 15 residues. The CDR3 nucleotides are TGCGCCAGCAGCTCGACTAGCGGAGGGTCGAACGAGCAGTACTTC. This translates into CASSSTSGGSNEQYF.